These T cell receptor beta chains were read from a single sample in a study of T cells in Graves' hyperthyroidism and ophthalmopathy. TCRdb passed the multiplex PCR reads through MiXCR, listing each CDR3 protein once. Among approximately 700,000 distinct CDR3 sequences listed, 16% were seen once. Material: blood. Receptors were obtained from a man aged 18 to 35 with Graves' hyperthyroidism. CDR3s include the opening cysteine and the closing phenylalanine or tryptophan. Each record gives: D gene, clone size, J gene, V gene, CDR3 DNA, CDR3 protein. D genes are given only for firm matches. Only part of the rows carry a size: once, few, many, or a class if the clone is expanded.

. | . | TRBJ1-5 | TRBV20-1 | TGCAGTGCTAGGGCCCCTAATCAGCCCCAGCATTTT | CSARAPNQPQHF
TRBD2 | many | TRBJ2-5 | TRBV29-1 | TGCAGCGTGGCCCGGGGGAGGGGTCAGGAGACCCAGTACTTC | CSVARGRGQETQYF
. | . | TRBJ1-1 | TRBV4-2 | TGTGCCAGCAGCCAAGAAATGACAGTAAACACTGAAGCTTTCTTT | CASSQEMTVNTEAFF
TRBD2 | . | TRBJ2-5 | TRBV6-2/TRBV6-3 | TGTGCCGCAGCGGGGGTTAGCCAAGAGACCCAGTACTTC | CAAAGVSQETQYF
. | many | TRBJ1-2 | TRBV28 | TGTGCCAGCAGTTTAAATGGCTACACCTTC | CASSLNGYTF
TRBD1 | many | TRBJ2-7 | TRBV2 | TGTGCCAGCAGCGACCGGGACAGGGGCGACGAGCAGTACTTC | CASSDRDRGDEQYF
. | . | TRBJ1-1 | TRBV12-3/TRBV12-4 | TGTGCCAGCAGTAAGACCGTGATGGCCCTTGAAGCTTTCTTT | CASSKTVMALEAFF
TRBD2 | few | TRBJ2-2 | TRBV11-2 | TGTGCCATCCGGCGGGGACTAGCGGGAACGAACACCGGGGAGCTGTTTTTT | CAIRRGLAGTNTGELFF
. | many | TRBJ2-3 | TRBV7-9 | TGTGCCAGCAGCTTACCTCGGACAGATACGCAGTATTTT | CASSLPRTDTQYF
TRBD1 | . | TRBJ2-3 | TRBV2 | TGTGCCAGCACACTAGGACAGGGAGGACGAGGTACGCAGTATTTT | CASTLGQGGRGTQYF
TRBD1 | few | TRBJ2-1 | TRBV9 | TGTGCCAGCAGCACCCCTTCCGGGACAGGGGGAAATGAGCAGTTCTTC | CASSTPSGTGGNEQFF
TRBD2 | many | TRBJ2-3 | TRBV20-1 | TGCAGTGCTAGTGGGGAAGCGGGAGGGCCAAGCACAGATACGCAGTATTTT | CSASGEAGGPSTDTQYF
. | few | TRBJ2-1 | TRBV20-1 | TGCAGTGCTACTCTTAGCGACAACAATGAGCAGTTCTTC | CSATLSDNNEQFF
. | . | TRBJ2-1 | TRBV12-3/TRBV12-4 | TGTGCCAGCAGTTTAGGAGTAACTAGCATTGAGCAGTTCTTC | CASSLGVTSIEQFF
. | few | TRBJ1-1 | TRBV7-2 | TGTGCCAGCAGACAAGACAGGAACACTGAAGCTTTCTTT | CASRQDRNTEAFF
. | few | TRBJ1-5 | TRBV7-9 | TGTGCCAGCAGCTTATTAAGCTCGGGGGTAGGACAGCCCCAGCATTTT | CASSLLSSGVGQPQHF
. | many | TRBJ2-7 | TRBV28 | TGTGCCAGCAGTCCTCAGGGGAATGGCTACGAGCAGTACTTC | CASSPQGNGYEQYF
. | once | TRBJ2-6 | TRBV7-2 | TGTGCCAGCAGCTTCGTGAGCCCTGGGGCCAACGTCCTGACTTTC | CASSFVSPGANVLTF
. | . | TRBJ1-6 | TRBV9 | TGTGCCAGCAGCGTAGCTGGGTCGGGGCAGGGGTTGGCACCCCTCCACTTT | CASSVAGSGQGLAPLHF
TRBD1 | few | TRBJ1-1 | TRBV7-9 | TGTGCCAGCAGCTCCGGGACAGTTGCTGAAGCTTTCTTT | CASSSGTVAEAFF
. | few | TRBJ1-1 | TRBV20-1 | TGCAGTGCTGGTCACCCCCTGTTATGGGAAGCTTTCTTT | CSAGHPLLWEAFF
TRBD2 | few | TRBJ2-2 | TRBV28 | TGTGCCAGCACCACGCCTCCCCTTCTAGCGGATGCCACCGGGGAGCTGTTTTTT | CASTTPPLLADATGELFF
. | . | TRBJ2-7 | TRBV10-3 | TGTGCCATCAGTGAGGGGGATTATGTACCCTCCTACGAGCAGTACTTC | CAISEGDYVPSYEQYF
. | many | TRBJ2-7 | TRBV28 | TGTGCCAGCAGTTTAAGGGGTTTCGAGCAGTACTTC | CASSLRGFEQYF
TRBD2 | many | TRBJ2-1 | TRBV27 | TGTGCCAGCAGCTCCTTGACTAGCGGGAGGAATGAGCAGTTCTTC | CASSSLTSGRNEQFF
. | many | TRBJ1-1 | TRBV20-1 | TGCAGTGCTAGAGATCAGCTGAACACTGAAGCTTTCTTT | CSARDQLNTEAFF
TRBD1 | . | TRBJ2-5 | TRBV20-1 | TGCAGTGCAAGACAGGGGGAAAAAGAGACCCAGTACTTC | CSARQGEKETQYF
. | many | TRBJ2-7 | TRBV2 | TGTGCCAGCGGTCGGAATTTACCGGGCGAGCAGTACTTC | CASGRNLPGEQYF
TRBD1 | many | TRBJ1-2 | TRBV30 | TGTGCCTGGAGTGTACAGGGGGCGGTCTATGGCTACACCTTC | CAWSVQGAVYGYTF
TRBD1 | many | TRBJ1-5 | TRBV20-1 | TGCAGTGCGAGACAGGGGCTGGGGGCTCAGCCCCAGCATTTT | CSARQGLGAQPQHF
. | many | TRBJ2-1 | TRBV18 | TGTGCCAGCTCACCACCAGGAGGGGTAAATGAGCAGTTCTTC | CASSPPGGVNEQFF
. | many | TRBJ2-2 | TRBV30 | TGTGCCTGTGGGGACACAACCGGGGAGCTGTTTTTT | CACGDTTGELFF
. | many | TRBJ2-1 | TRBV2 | TGTGCCAGCAAGGAGGCGGTCTACAATGAGCAGTTCTTC | CASKEAVYNEQFF
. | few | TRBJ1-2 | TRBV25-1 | TGTGCCAGCACCAAGGGGACACAATATGGCTACACCTTC | CASTKGTQYGYTF
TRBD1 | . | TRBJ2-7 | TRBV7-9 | TGTGCCAGCAGCCCCGGACAGGGGATCAACGAGCAGTACTTC | CASSPGQGINEQYF
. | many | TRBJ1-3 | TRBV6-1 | TGTGCCAGCAGTGAACAAGGGCTCGGAAACACCATATATTTT | CASSEQGLGNTIYF
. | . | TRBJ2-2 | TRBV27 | TGTGCCAGCAGTTTAAGTTTGGGCAGATTAAACACCGGGGAGCTGTTTTTT | CASSLSLGRLNTGELFF
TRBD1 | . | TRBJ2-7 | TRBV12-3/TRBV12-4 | TGTGCCAGCAGCCCAGGACAGGGGGCGCTTACCTACGAGCAGTACTTC | CASSPGQGALTYEQYF
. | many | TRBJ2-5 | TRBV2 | TGTGCCAGCAGCGCCGCCAGTCAAGAGACCCAGTACTTC | CASSAASQETQYF
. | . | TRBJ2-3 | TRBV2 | TGTGCCAGCAACGTCCAAGATACGCAGTATTTT | CASNVQDTQYF
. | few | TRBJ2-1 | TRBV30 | TGTGCCTGGAGTGTACGGGTGGGTGACAATGAGCAGTTCTTC | CAWSVRVGDNEQFF
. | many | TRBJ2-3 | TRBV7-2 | TGTGCCAGCAGCTTAGGAGGGGGGCGAGGGGCAGATACGCAGTATTTT | CASSLGGGRGADTQYF
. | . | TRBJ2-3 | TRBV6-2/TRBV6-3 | TGTGCCAGCAGTTACTCGATCGGGGATTTGAGCACAGATACGCAGTATTTT | CASSYSIGDLSTDTQYF
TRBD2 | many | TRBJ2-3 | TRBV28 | TGTGCCAGCAGTTTCCAGCGGGAGTACGTCACAGATACGCAGTATTTT | CASSFQREYVTDTQYF
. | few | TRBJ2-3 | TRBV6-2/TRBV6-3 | TGTGCCAGCAAGTGGAGTGACACAGATACGCAGTATTTT | CASKWSDTDTQYF
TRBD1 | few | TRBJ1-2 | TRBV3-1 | TGTGCCAGCAGCCCCTCGGGACAGGGGCCCCGGTGGTATGGCTACACCTTC | CASSPSGQGPRWYGYTF
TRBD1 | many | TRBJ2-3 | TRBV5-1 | TGCGCCAGCCGGGCCACAGGGGCGCACGTCAGGGATACGCAGTATTTT | CASRATGAHVRDTQYF
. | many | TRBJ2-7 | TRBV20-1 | TGCAGTGCACACAGGGCCTACGAGCAGTACTTC | CSAHRAYEQYF
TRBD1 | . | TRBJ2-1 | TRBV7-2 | TGTGCCAGCAGCTTCCTAGTAAGGGACAGAGGTTACAATGAGCAGTTCTTC | CASSFLVRDRGYNEQFF
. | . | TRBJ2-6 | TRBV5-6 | TGTGCCAGCAGCGTCATATCTGGGGCCAACGTCCTGACTTTC | CASSVISGANVLTF
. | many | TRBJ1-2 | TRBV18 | TGTGCCAGCTCACCAATTCAACGGGAAGGCTACACCTTC | CASSPIQREGYTF
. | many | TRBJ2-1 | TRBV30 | TGTGCCTGGAGCCCGGGACCCGGGGGGCGTGGTGAGCAGTTCTTC | CAWSPGPGGRGEQFF
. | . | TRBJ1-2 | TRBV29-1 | TGCAGCGCCGTCCGGGGTAATCGGGATGGCTACACCTTC | CSAVRGNRDGYTF
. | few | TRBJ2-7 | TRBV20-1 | TGCAGTGCGCTAGATGAGACAGTCTACGAGCAGTACTTC | CSALDETVYEQYF
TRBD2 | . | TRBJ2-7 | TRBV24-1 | TGTGCCACCCCTGGGAGGGGATCAGCCTACGAGCAGTACTTC | CATPGRGSAYEQYF
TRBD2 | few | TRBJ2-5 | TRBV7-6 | TGTGCCAGCAGCCAAGCTCTTGGATTAGCGGGAGGGGAAGAGACCCAGTACTTC | CASSQALGLAGGEETQYF